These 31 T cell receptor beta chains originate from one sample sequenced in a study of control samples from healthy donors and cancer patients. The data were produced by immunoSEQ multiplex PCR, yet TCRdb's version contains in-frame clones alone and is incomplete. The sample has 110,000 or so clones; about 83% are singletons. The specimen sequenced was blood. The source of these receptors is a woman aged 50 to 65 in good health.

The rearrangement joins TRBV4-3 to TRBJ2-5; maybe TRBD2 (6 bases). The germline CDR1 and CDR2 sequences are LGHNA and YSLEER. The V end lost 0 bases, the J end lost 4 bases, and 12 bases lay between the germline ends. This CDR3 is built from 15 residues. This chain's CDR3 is CASSQDVGGRETQYF. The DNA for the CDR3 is TGCGCCAGCAGCCAAGATGTCGGAGGGAGAGAGACCCAGTACTTC.

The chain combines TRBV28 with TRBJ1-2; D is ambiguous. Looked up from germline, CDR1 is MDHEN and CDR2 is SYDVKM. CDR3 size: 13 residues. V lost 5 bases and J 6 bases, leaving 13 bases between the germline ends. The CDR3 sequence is CASSPARKHGYTF. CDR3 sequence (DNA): TGTGCCAGCAGTCCCGCCAGAAAACATGGCTACACCTTC.

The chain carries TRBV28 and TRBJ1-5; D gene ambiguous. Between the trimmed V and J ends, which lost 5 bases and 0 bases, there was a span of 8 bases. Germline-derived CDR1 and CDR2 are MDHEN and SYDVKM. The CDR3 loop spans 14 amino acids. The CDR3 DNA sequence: TGTGCCAGCAGTCCACGGGTTAGCAATCAGCCCCAGCATTTT. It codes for CASSPRVSNQPQHF.

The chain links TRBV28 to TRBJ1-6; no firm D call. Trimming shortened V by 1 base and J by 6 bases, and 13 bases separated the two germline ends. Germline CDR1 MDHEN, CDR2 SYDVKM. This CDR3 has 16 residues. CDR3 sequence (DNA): TGTGCCAGCAGTTTATTTGCAGTCCTCAGTAATTCACCCCTCCACTTT. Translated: CASSLFAVLSNSPLHF. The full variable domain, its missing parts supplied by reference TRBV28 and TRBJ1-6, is DVKVTQSSRYLVKRTGEKVFLECVQDMDHENMFWYRQDPGLGLRLIYFSYDVKMKEKGDIPEGYSVSREKKERFSLILESASTNQTSMYLCASSLFAVLSNSPLHFGNGTRLTVT.

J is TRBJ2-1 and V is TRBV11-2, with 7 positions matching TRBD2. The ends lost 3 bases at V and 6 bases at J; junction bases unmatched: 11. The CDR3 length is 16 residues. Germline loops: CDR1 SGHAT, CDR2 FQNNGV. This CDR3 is CASSFRGSGYGNEQFF. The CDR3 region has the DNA TGTGCCAGCAGCTTCCGCGGTAGCGGGTACGGCAATGAGCAGTTCTTC.

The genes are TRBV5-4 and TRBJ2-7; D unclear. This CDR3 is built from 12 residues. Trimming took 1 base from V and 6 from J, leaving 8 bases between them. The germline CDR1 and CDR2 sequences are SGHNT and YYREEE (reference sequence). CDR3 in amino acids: CASSLRLGEQYF. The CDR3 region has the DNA TGTGCCAGCAGCTTGAGACTGGGCGAGCAGTACTTC.

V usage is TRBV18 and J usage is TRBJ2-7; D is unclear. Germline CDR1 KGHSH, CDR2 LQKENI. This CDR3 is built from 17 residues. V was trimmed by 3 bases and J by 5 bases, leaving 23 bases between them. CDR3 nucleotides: TGTGCCAGCTCACCGAATCCAGGACGGACCCGTCCTAACGAGCAGTACTTC. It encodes CASSPNPGRTRPNEQYF.

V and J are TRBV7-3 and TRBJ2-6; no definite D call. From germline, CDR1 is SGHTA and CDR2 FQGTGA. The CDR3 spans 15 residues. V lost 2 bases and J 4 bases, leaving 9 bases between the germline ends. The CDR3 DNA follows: TGTGCCAGCAGCTTAGTCCCGGTAGGGGCCAACGTCCTGACTTTC. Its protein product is CASSLVPVGANVLTF.

The CDR3 here is CASSRRTGESYYGYTF. The CDR3 bases are TGTGCCAGCAGCCGTAGAACAGGGGAATCTTACTATGGCTACACCTTC. The chain recombines TRBV7-9 with TRBJ1-2; the match to TRBD1 covers 7 bases. The CDR3 is made up of 16 amino acids. Germline V gene sequence: CDR1 SEHNR, CDR2 FQNEAQ (reference sequence). V shed 5 bases and J 3 bases; nucleotides not matched to a gene: 12.

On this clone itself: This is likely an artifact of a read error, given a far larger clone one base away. In DNA form, the CDR3 reads TGTCCCAGCAGCTTAGCGGGGGGGCCCTACAATGAGCAGTTCTTC. It yields the protein CPSSLAGGPYNEQFF. The rearrangement uses TRBV7-3 and TRBJ2-1; 11 nucleotides align to TRBD2. Germline V gives CDR1 SGHTA, CDR2 FQGTGA. The CDR3 loop spans 15 amino acids.

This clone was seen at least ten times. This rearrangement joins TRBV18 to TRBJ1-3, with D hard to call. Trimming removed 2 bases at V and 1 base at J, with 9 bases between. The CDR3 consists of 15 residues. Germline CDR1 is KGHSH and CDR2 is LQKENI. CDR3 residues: CASSPAPDSGNTIYF. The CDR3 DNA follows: TGTGCCAGCTCACCAGCGCCCGATTCTGGAAACACCATATATTTT.

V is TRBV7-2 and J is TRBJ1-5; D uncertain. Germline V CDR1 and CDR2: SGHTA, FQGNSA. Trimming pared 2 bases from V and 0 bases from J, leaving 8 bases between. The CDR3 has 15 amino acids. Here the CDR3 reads CASSLQGISNQPQHF. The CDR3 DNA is TGTGCCAGCAGCTTACAAGGGATTAGCAATCAGCCCCAGCATTTT.

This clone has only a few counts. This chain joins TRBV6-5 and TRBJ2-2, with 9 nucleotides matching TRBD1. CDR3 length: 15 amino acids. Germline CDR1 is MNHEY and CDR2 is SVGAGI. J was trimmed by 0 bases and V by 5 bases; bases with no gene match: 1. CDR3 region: CASSRQGANTGELFF. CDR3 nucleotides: TGTGCCAGCAGTAGACAGGGGGCGAACACCGGGGAGCTGTTTTTT.

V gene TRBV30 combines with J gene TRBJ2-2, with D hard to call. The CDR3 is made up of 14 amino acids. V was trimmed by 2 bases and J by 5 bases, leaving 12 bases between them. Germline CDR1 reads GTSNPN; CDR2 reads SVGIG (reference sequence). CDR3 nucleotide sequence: TGTGCCTGGAGTATAATCGGACGGACCGGGGAGCTGTTTTTT. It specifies CAWSIIGRTGELFF.

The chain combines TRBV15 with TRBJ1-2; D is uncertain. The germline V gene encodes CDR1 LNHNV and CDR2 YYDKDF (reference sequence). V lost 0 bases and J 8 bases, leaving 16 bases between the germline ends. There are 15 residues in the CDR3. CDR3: CATSRDRPPGGGYTF. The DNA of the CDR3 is TGTGCCACCAGCAGAGATCGTCCTCCCGGCGGGGGCTACACCTTC.

CDR3 protein: CASSVEGIGTGLTGELFF. The DNA of the CDR3 is TGTGCCAGCAGCGTAGAGGGTATTGGGACAGGGCTTACCGGGGAGCTGTTTTTT. The rearrangement uses TRBV9 and TRBJ2-2, with 9 bases fitting TRBD1. The CDR3 is 18 residues long. V was pared by 0 bases and J by 5 bases, with 11 bases of the junction left unmatched. From germline, CDR1 is SGDLS and CDR2 YYNGEE.

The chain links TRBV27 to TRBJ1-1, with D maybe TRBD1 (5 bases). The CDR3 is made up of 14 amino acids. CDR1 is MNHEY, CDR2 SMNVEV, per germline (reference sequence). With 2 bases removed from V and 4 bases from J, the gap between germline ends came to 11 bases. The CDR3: CASSLGHRVTEAFF. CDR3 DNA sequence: TGTGCCAGCAGTTTAGGACACAGAGTCACTGAAGCTTTCTTT.

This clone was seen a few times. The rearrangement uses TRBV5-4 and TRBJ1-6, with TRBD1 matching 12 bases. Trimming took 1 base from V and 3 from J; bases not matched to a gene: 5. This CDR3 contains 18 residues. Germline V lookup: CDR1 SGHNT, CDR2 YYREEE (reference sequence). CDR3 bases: TGTGCCAGCAGCTTGCCCGGGACAGGGGGCAACTATAATTCACCCCTCCACTTT. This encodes CASSLPGTGGNYNSPLHF.

CDR3 sequence (DNA): TGTGCCAGCAGTTACTCGATGGGATACGAGCAGTACTTC. Protein sequence: CASSYSMGYEQYF. The chain couples TRBV6-2 or TRBV6-3 to TRBJ2-7; D is uncertain. This CDR3 is built from 13 residues. V lost 0 bases and J lost 4, with 7 bases in between. Looked up from germline, CDR1 is MNHEY and CDR2 is SVGEGT.

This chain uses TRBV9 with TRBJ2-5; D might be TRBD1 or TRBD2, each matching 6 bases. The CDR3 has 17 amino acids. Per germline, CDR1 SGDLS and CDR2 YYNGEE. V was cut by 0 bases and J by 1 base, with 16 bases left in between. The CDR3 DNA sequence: TGTGCCAGCAGCGTAGCTGGGACGGGGGCCATCCAAGAGACCCAGTACTTC. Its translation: CASSVAGTGAIQETQYF.

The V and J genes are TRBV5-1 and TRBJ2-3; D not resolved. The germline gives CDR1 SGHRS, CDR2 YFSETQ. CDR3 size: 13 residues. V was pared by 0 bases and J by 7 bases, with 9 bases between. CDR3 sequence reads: CASSLDDTYTQYF. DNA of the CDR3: TGCGCCAGCAGCTTGGACGACACCTATACGCAGTATTTT.

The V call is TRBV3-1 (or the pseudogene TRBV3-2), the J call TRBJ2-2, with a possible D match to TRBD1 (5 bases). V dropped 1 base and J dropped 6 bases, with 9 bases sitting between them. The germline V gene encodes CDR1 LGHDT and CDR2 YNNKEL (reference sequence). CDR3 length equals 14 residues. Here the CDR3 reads CASSQVQGPGELFF. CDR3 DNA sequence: TGTGCCAGCAGCCAAGTGCAGGGTCCCGGGGAGCTGTTTTTT.

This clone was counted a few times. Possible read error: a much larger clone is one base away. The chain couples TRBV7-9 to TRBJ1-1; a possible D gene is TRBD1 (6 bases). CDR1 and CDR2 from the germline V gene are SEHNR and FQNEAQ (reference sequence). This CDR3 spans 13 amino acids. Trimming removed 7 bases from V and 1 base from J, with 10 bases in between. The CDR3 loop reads CASTPQGNTEAFF. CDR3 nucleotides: TGTGCCAGCACCCCACAGGGGAACACTGAAGCTTTCTTT. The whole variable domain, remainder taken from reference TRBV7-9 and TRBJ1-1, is DTGVSQNPRHKITKRGQNVTFRCDPISEHNRLYWYRQTLGQGPEFLTYFQNEAQLEKSRLLSDRFSAERPKGSFSTLEIQRTEQGDSAMYLCASTPQGNTEAFFGQGTRLTVV.

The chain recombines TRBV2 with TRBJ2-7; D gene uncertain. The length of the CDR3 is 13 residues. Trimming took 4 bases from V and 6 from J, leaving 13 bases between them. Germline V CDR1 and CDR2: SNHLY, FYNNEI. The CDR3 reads CASSAQRWGEQYF. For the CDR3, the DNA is TGTGCCAGCAGTGCCCAACGGTGGGGCGAGCAGTACTTC.

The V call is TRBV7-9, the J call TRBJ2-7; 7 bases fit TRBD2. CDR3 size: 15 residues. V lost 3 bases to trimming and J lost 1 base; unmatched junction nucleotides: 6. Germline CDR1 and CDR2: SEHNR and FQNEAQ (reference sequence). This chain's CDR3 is CASSLEGGPSYEQYF. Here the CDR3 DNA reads TGTGCCAGCAGCTTGGAGGGAGGGCCGTCCTACGAGCAGTACTTC.

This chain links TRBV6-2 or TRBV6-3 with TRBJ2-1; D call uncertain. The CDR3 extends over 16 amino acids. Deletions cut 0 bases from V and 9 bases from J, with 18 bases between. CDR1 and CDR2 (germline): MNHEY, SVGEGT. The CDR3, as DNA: TGTGCCAGCAGTTACTCCTCGGCGGCCGTTAGAAGTGAGCAGTTCTTC. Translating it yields CASSYSSAAVRSEQFF.

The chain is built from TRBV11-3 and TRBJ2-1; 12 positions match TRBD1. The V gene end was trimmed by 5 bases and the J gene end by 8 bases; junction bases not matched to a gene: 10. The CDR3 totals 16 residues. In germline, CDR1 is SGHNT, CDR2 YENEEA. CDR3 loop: CASSLSTGTGGHEQFF. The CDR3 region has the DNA TGTGCCAGCAGCCTAAGTACCGGGACAGGGGGCCATGAGCAGTTCTTC. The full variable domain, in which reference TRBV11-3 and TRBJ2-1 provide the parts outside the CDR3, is EAGVVQSPRYKIIEKKQPVAFWCNPISGHNTLYWYLQNLGQGPELLIRYENEEAVDDSQLPKDRFSAERLKGVDSTLKIQPAELGDSAVYLCASSLSTGTGGHEQFFGPGTRLTVL.

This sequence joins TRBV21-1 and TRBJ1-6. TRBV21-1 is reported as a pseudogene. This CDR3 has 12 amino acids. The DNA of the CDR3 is TGTGCCAGCAGCCCCTCTTTGAATACCCTCCACTTT. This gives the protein CASSPSLNTLHF.

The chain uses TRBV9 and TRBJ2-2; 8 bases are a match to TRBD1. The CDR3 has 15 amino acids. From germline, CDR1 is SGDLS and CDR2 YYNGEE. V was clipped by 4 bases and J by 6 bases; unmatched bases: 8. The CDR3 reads CASSPSGGRAGELFF. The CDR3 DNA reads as TGTGCCAGCAGCCCTTCAGGGGGCCGGGCCGGGGAGCTGTTTTTT.

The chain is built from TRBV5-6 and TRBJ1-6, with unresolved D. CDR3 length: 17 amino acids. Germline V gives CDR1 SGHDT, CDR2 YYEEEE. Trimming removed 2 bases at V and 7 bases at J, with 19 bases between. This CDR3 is CASSLSEDPVVNSPLHF. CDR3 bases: TGTGCCAGCAGCTTAAGTGAGGACCCGGTCGTCAATTCACCCCTCCACTTT.

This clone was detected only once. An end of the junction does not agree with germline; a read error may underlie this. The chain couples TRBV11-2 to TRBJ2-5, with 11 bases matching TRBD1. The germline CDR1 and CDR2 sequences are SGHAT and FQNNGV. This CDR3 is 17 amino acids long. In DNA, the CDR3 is TGTGCCGGCAGCTTAGGGGACAGGGGGTCTATAGGGGAGACCCAGTACTTC. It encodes CAGSLGDRGSIGETQYF. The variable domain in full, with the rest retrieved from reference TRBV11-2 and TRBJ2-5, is EAGVAQSPRYKIIEKRQSVAFWCNPISGHATLYWYQQILGQGPKLLIQFQNNGVVDDSQLPKDRFSAERLKGVDSTLKIQPAKLEDSAVYLCAGSLGDRGSIGETQYFGPGTRLLVL.